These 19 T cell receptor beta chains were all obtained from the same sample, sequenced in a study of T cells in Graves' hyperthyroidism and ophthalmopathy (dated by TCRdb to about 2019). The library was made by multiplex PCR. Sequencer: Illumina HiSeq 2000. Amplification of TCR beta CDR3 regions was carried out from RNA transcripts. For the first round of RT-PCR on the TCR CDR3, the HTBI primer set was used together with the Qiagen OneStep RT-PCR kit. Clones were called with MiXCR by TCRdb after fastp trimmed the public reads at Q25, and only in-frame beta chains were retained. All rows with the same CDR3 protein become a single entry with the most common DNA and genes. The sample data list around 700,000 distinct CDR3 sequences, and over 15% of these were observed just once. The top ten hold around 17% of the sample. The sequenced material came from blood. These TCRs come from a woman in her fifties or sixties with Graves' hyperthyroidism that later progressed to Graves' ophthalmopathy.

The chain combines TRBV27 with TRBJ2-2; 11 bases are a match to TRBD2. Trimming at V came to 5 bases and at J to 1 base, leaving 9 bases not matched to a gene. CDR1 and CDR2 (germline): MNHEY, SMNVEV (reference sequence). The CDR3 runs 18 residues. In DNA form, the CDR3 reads TGTGCCAGCAGTCTCTCCTACCTAGCGGGGGGGAACACCGGGGAGCTGTTTTTT. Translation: CASSLSYLAGGNTGELFF.

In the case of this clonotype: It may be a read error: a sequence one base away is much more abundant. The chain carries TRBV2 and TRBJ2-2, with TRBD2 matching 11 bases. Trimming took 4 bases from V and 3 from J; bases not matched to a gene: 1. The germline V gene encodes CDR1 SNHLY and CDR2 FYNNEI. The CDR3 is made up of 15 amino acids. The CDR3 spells CASSGLAGYTGELFF. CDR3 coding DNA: TGTGCCAGCAGTGGACTAGCGGGGTACACCGGGGAGCTGTTTTTT.

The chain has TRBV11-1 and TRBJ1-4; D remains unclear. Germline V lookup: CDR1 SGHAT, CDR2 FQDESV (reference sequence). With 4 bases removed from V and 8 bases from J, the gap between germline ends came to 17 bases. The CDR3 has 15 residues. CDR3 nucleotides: TGTGCCAGCAGCTATAATAAGGTGGAAAGAGAAAAACTGTTTTTT. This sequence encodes CASSYNKVEREKLFF.

CDR3 protein: CASSLDGAGGWVETQYF. CDR3 bases: TGTGCCAGCAGTTTAGATGGGGCAGGTGGCTGGGTAGAGACCCAGTACTTC. This rearrangement joins TRBV27 to TRBJ2-5, with a possible D match to TRBD1 (5 bases). The germline V and J ends were trimmed by 2 bases and 4 bases, with 20 bases remaining between them. The CDR3 spans 17 residues. CDR1 and CDR2 from the germline V gene are MNHEY and SMNVEV (reference sequence).

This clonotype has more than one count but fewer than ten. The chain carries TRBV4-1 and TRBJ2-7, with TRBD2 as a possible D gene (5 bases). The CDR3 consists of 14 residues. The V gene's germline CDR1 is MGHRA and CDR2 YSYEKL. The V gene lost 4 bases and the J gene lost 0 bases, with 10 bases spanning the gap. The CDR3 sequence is CASSLHGVSYEQYF. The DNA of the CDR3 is TGCGCCAGCAGCCTTCACGGGGTCTCCTACGAGCAGTACTTC.

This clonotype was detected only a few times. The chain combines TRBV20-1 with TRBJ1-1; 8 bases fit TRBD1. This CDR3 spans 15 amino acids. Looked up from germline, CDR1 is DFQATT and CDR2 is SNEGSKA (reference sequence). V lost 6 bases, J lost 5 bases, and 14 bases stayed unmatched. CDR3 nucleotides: TGCAGTGCCCACGGGAGGACAGGGTCGAGGACTGAAGCTTTCTTT. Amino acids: CSAHGRTGSRTEAFF.

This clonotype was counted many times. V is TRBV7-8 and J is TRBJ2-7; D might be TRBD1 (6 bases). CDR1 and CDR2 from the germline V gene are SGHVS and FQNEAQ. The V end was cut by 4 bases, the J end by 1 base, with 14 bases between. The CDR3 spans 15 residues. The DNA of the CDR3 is TGTGCCAGCAGCTCTTGGACAGATGGTTCCTACGAGCAGTACTTC. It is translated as CASSSWTDGSYEQYF.

CDR3 sequence reads: CSARLITDRIRDYSNQPQHF. CDR3 coding DNA: TGCAGTGCTCGACTAATAACGGACAGGATTCGGGATTATAGCAATCAGCCCCAGCATTTT. This chain links TRBV20-1 with TRBJ1-5, with 7 nucleotides matching TRBD1. The germline gives CDR1 DFQATT, CDR2 SNEGSKA (reference sequence). CDR3 length: 20 amino acids. Losses at the gene ends were 5 bases for V and 0 bases for J; bases not matched to a gene: 22.

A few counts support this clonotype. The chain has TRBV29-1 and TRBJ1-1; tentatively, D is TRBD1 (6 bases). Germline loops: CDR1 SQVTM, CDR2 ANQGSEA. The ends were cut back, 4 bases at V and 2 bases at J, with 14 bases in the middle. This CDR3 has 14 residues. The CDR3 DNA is TGCAGCGTTGTAGGGGCGGACAGTAACACTGAAGCTTTCTTT. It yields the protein CSVVGADSNTEAFF.

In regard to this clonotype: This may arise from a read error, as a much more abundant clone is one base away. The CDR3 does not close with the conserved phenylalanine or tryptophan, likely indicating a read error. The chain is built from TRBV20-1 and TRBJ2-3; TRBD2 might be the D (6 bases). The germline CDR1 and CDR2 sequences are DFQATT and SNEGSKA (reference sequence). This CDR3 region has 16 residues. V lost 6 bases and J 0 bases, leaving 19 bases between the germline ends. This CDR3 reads CSAHSGTPSSTDTQYS. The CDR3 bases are TGCAGTGCCCACTCCGGGACTCCCTCTAGCACAGATACGCAGTATTCT.

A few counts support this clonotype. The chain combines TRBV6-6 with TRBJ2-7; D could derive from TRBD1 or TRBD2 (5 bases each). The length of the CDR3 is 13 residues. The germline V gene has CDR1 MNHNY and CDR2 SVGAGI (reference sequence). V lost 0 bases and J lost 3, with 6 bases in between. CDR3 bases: TGTGCCAGCAGTTACTCGGGGGTCTACGAGCAGTACTTC. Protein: CASSYSGVYEQYF.

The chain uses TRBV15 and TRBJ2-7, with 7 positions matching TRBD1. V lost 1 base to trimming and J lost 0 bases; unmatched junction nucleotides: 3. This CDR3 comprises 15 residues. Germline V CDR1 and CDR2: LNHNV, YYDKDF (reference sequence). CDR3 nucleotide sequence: TGTGCCACCAGCAGAGGCGAGGGGGCCTCCTACGAGCAGTACTTC. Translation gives CATSRGEGASYEQYF. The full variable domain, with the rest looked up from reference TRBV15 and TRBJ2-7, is DAMVIQNPRYQVTQFGKPVTLSCSQTLNHNVMYWYQQKSSQAPKLLFHYYDKDFNNEADTPDNFQSRRPNTSFCFLDIRSPGLGDTAMYLCATSRGEGASYEQYFGPGTRLTVT.

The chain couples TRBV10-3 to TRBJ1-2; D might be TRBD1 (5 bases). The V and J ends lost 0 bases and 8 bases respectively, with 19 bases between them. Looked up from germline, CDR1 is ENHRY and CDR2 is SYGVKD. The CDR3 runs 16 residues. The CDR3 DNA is TGTGCCATCAGTGAGTCGAGGACACCAGGCGGGGAGGGCTACACCTTC. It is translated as CAISESRTPGGEGYTF.

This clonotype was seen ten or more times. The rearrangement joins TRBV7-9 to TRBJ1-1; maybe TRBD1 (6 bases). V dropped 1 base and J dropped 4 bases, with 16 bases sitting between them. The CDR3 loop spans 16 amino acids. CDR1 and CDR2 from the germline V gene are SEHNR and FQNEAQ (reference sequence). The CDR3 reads CASSLGGGWTSTEAFF. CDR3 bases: TGTGCCAGCAGCTTAGGGGGGGGCTGGACGTCCACTGAAGCTTTCTTT.

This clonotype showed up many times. This chain's CDR3 is CASSISTGLDEKLFF. The CDR3 bases are TGTGCCAGCAGCATATCGACAGGGTTGGATGAAAAACTGTTTTTT. This chain connects TRBV13 to TRBJ1-4, with TRBD1 matching over 7 bases. The V and J ends lost 5 bases and 6 bases, in that order; junction bases with no gene match: 9. The CDR3 is made up of 15 amino acids. The germline CDR1 and CDR2 sequences are PRHDT and FYEKMQ (reference sequence).

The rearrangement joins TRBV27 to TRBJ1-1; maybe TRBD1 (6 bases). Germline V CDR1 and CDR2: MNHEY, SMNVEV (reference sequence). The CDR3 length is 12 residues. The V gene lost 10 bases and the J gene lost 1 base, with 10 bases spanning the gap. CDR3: CATQGWNTEAFF. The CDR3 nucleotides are TGTGCCACACAGGGTTGGAACACTGAAGCTTTCTTT.

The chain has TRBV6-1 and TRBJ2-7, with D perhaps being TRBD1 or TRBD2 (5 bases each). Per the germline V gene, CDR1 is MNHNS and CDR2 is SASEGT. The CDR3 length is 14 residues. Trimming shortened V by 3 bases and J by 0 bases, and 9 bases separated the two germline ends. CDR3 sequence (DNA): TGTGCCAGCAGTGATGTGGGGGTCTCCTACGAGCAGTACTTC. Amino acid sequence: CASSDVGVSYEQYF.

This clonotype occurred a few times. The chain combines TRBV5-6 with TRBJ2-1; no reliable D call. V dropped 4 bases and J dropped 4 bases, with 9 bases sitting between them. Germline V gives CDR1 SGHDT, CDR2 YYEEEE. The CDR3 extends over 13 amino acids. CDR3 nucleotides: TGTGCCAGCAGCACCGCGGTGTACAATGAGCAGTTCTTC. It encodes CASSTAVYNEQFF.

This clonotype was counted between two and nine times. The CDR3 is CASSTGQGGEQFF. CDR3 in DNA: TGTGCCAGTAGTACTGGGCAAGGCGGGGAGCAGTTCTTC. V gene TRBV19 combines with J gene TRBJ2-1; D might be TRBD2 (5 bases). The CDR3 covers 13 residues. V lost 4 bases, J lost 10 bases, and 14 bases lay in between. CDR1 and CDR2 from the germline V gene are LNHDA and SQIVND (reference sequence).